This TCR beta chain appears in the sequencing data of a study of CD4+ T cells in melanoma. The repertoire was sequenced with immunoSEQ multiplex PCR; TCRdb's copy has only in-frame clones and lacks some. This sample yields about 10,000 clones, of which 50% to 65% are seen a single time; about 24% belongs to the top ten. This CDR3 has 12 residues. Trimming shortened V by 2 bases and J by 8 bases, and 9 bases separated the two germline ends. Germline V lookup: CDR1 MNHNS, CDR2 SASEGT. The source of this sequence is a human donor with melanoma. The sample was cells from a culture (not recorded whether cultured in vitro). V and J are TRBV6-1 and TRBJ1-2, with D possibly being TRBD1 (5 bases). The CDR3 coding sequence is TGTGCCAGCAGTGAAAGGGGCGAGGGCTACACCTTC. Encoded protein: CASSERGEGYTF.